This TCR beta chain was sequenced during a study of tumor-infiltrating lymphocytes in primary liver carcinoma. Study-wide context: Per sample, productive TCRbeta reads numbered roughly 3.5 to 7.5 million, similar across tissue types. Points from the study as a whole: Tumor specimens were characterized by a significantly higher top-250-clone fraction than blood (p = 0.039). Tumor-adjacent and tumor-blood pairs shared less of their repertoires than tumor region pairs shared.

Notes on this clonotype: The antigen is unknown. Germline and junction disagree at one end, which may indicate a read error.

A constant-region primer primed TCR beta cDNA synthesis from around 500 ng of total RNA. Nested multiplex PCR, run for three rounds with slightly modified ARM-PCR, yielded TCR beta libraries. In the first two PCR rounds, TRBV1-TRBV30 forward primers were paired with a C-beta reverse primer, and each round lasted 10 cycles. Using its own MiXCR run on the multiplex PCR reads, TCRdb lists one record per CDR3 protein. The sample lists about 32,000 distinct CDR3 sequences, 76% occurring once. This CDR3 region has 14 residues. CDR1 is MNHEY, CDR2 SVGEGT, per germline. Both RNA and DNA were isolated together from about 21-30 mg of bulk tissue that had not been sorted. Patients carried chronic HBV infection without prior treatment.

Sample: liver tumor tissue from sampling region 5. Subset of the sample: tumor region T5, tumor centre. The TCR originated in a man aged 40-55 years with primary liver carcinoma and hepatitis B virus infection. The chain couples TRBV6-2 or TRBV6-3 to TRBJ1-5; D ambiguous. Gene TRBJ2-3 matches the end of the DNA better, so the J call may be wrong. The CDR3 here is CASSHSAAMQPQYF. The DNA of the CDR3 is TGTGCCAGCAGTCACTCGGCAGCAATGCAGCCCCAGTATTTT.